The entry below gives a single T cell receptor (beta chain) sequence along with its context. The V and J ends lost 6 bases and 1 base respectively, with 9 bases between them. Germline CDR1 is MNHNS and CDR2 is SASEGT. There are 14 residues in the CDR3. The entry originates in a study of CD8 T cells in ankylosing spondylitis. A single record per CDR3 protein comes from TCRdb applying MiXCR to the 5' RACE reads. The sample has roughly 130,000 distinct CDR3 sequences, about 13% seen once; the top ten hold 3%. Sequences were obtained from blood, either unsorted or a sorted T cell fraction (not recorded which). This clonotype originated in a female donor with ankylosing spondylitis or in good health (not recorded which). This chain uses TRBV6-1 with TRBJ2-2; possibly TRBD1 for D (7 bases). The CDR3 loop is CASRRDRNTGELFF. CDR3 coding DNA: TGTGCCAGCAGGCGGGACAGGAACACCGGGGAGCTGTTTTTT.